What follows is one T cell receptor (beta chain) and its context. Antigen unknown. The sample belongs to a study of cytomegalovirus exposure and HLA in healthy donors. Study-wide points: A later look showed TCR association rates differing by HLA locus, highest for DRB1 and lowest for HLA-C.

The CDR3 runs to 14 residues. Per the germline V gene, CDR1 is SQVTM and CDR2 is ANQGSEA. V lost 7 bases and J lost 1; bases outside the gene matches: 2. Amplification used 60 Vbeta primers and 13 Jbeta primers. Profiling relied on immunoSEQ multiplex PCR, and the TCRdb table lists in-frame clones only, not all of them. The sample data list fewer than 100,000 clones. This receptor was identified in a young man in good health and CMV-seropositive. Sequencing input: PBMCs. This sequence joins TRBV29-1 and TRBJ2-3; 13 bases are a match to TRBD2. For the CDR3, the DNA is TGCAGCGCAGGACTAGCGGGGGGCACAGATACGCAGTATTTT. Residues: CSAGLAGGTDTQYF.